One sample yielded the 15 T cell receptor beta chains listed below, sequenced in a study of blood T cell repertoires in COVID-19. Sequenced by immunoSEQ multiplex PCR; TCRdb stores in-frame clones only, minus some. The table lists 150,000 or so clones, about four fifths of them singletons. Sequenced sample: PBMCs or T cells enriched from blood (not recorded which). Receptor source: a man aged 50 to 60 who had recovered from COVID-19.

The chain couples TRBV12-3 or TRBV12-4 to TRBJ1-1; 7 bases agree with TRBD1. V gave up 8 bases and J gave up 6 bases; unmatched junction bases: 9. The CDR3 is 13 amino acids. In nucleotides, the CDR3 is TGTGCCAGCCCCGGGCAGGGGGACTCTGAAGCTTTCTTT. This sequence encodes CASPGQGDSEAFF.

The V and J genes are TRBV19 and TRBJ1-1; D is uncertain. The CDR3 length is 16 residues. The ends were cut back, 2 bases at V and 0 bases at J, with 13 bases in the middle. Germline CDR1 is LNHDA and CDR2 is SQIVND (reference sequence). CDR3 region: CASSILTWSVNTEAFF. CDR3 nucleotides: TGTGCCAGTAGTATACTCACCTGGTCGGTGAACACTGAAGCTTTCTTT.

J is TRBJ2-2 and V is TRBV7-2, with D hard to call. This CDR3 contains 13 residues. Germline V lookup: CDR1 SGHTA, CDR2 FQGNSA. V lost 8 bases to trimming and J lost 0 bases, with 7 bases between them. The CDR3 DNA reads as TGTGCCAGCTTAAACTCGAACACCGGGGAGCTGTTTTTT. This encodes CASLNSNTGELFF.

The chain carries TRBV13 and TRBJ2-1; TRBD2 matches at 10 bases. Germline-derived CDR1 and CDR2 are PRHDT and FYEKMQ (reference sequence). The CDR3 covers 14 residues. V trimming: 5 bases; J trimming: 6 bases; junction bases outside the gene matches: 4. The CDR3 loop reads CASSRGLAVNEQFF. The CDR3, as DNA: TGTGCCAGCAGCCGAGGACTAGCGGTCAATGAGCAGTTCTTC.

V usage is TRBV4-3 and J usage is TRBJ2-7, with D possibly matching TRBD1 (6 bases). Germline V gene sequence: CDR1 LGHNA, CDR2 YSLEER. The ends were cut back, 0 bases at V and 0 bases at J, with 15 bases in the middle. This CDR3 comprises 17 residues. The CDR3 DNA reads TGCGCCAGCAGCCAAGATCCGGACAGCCAAAACTCCTACGAGCAGTACTTC. Translating it yields CASSQDPDSQNSYEQYF.

The gene calls are TRBV2 and TRBJ2-1; possibly TRBD1 for D (5 bases). CDR3 length equals 12 residues. V was pared by 6 bases and J by 4 bases, with 7 bases between. From germline, CDR1 is SNHLY and CDR2 FYNNEI. CDR3 amino acids: CASRGRYNEQFF. CDR3 DNA sequence: TGTGCCAGCAGGGGGCGGTACAATGAGCAGTTCTTC.

CDR3 sequence (DNA): TGTGCCAGCAGCTTAGAGCAGGCAGAGACCCAGTACTTC. Translating it yields CASSLEQAETQYF. The chain joins TRBV11-1 to TRBJ2-5; D is ambiguous. Germline lookup yields CDR1 SGHAT and CDR2 FQDESV (reference sequence). V lost 1 base and J lost 4, with 7 bases in between. This CDR3 contains 13 residues.

This rearrangement joins TRBV6-2 or TRBV6-3 to TRBJ1-1; tentative D call: TRBD1 (5 bases). The V end lost 4 bases, the J end lost 6 bases, and 15 bases lay between the germline ends. This CDR3 comprises 14 residues. Germline assignment: CDR1 MNHEY and CDR2 SVGEGT. In nucleotides, the CDR3 is TGTGCCAGCAGTTTGGGACTCGACCCTCCTGAAGCTTTCTTT. This sequence encodes CASSLGLDPPEAFF.

The chain joins TRBV28 to TRBJ1-6; 8 nucleotides match TRBD1. CDR3 length equals 16 residues. Germline CDR1 MDHEN, CDR2 SYDVKM. V was clipped by 3 bases and J by 14 bases; unmatched bases: 15. The CDR3 loop is CASSFPPGQDFWSLHF. As DNA, the CDR3 is TGTGCCAGCAGTTTTCCTCCGGGACAGGACTTTTGGTCCCTCCACTTT. The full variable domain, rest sourced from reference TRBV28 and TRBJ1-6, is DVKVTQSSRYLVKRTGEKVFLECVQDMDHENMFWYRQDPGLGLRLIYFSYDVKMKEKGDIPEGYSVSREKKERFSLILESASTNQTSMYLCASSFPPGQDFWSLHFGNGTRLTVT.

The CDR3 loop reads CAIRPGLAGGSYTDTQYF. In DNA, the CDR3 is TGTGCCATCAGGCCCGGACTAGCGGGGGGCTCCTACACAGATACGCAGTATTTT. The chain links TRBV10-3 to TRBJ2-3; 14 nucleotides align to TRBD2. Trimming cost V 6 bases and J 2 bases; bases outside gene matches: 10. The CDR3 spans 18 residues. Germline V gene sequence: CDR1 ENHRY, CDR2 SYGVKD.

This clone was observed a single time. The chain uses TRBV3-1 (or the pseudogene TRBV3-2) and TRBJ2-2; 10 bases agree with TRBD2. Trimming at V came to 6 bases and at J to 9 bases, leaving 16 bases not matched to a gene. Germline V CDR1 and CDR2: LGHDT, YNNKEL (reference sequence). The CDR3 is 17 residues long. The CDR3 bases are TGTGCCAGCAGGACCTCGATGACCAGCGGGGGGGCCCGGGAGCTGTTTTTT. Protein sequence: CASRTSMTSGGARELFF.

This chain joins TRBV6-2 or TRBV6-3 and TRBJ2-7; 7 bases match TRBD2. The V segment lost 6 bases and the J segment 2 bases; nucleotides outside the gene matches: 4. Germline V gene lookup returns CDR1 MNHEY and CDR2 SVGEGT. This CDR3 is built from 13 residues. The CDR3 reads CASSPSGTYEQYF. The DNA for the CDR3 is TGTGCCAGCAGCCCTAGCGGAACCTACGAGCAGTACTTC.

V gene TRBV11-2 combines with J gene TRBJ1-4; D ambiguous. The germline V gene has CDR1 SGHAT and CDR2 FQNNGV. Trimming stripped 4 bases from V and 6 bases from J, with 15 bases between. The CDR3 runs to 15 residues. CDR3 protein: CASSSDTRRDEKLFF. CDR3 sequence (DNA): TGTGCCAGCAGCTCAGACACCCGTCGGGATGAAAAACTGTTTTTT.

J is TRBJ1-3 and V is TRBV7-9; TRBD1 is a possible D gene (5 bases). The CDR3 runs 14 residues. Germline V gene lookup returns CDR1 SEHNR and CDR2 FQNEAQ (reference sequence). The ends were cut back, 5 bases at V and 6 bases at J, with 14 bases in the middle. The CDR3 region is CASSPQDNLNTIYF. The CDR3 DNA reads TGTGCCAGCAGCCCCCAGGACAATTTAAACACCATATATTTT.

The rearrangement uses TRBV5-1 and TRBJ1-4; perhaps TRBD1 as D (5 bases). V lost 4 bases to trimming and J lost 2 bases, with 12 bases between them. This CDR3 region has 15 residues. Per germline, CDR1 SGHRS and CDR2 YFSETQ. The CDR3 here is CASSPGGMTNEKLFF. As DNA, the CDR3 is TGCGCCAGCAGCCCGGGGGGAATGACTAATGAAAAACTGTTTTTT.